The T cell receptor (beta chain) described here comes from a study of neoadjuvant anti-PD-1 for oral cavity cancer. Study summary: Around day 43, patients without progression received a fourth nivolumab dose before surgery.

This clone was found a few times. Its antigen remains unidentified. Stage II-IVA oral cavity squamous cell carcinoma was new and untreated by systemic or radiation therapy. Most tumor samples had around 4.7 ug input DNA in two replicates. Some clones are missing from TCRdb's copy, which holds only in-frame ones; the method was immunoSEQ multiplex PCR. The sample contains 7,000 or so clones, around 40% of which appear only once. Broader study findings: Expansion of preexisting intratumoral clones was suggested to aid response.

Germline lookup yields CDR1 MGHDK and CDR2 SYGVNS. There are 16 residues in the CDR3. V dropped 6 bases and J dropped 1; count of bases not matched to a gene: 9. This receptor was obtained from a person between 40 and 80 years old with oral cavity squamous cell carcinoma. The chain joins TRBV25-1 to TRBJ1-1; 9 nucleotides match TRBD1. The sequencing here drew on tumor tissue, taken before nivolumab (anti-PD-1) treatment. CDR3 sequence reads: CASRSTGGWGNTEAFF. DNA for the CDR3: TGTGCCAGCAGGTCAACAGGGGGCTGGGGGAACACTGAAGCTTTCTTT.